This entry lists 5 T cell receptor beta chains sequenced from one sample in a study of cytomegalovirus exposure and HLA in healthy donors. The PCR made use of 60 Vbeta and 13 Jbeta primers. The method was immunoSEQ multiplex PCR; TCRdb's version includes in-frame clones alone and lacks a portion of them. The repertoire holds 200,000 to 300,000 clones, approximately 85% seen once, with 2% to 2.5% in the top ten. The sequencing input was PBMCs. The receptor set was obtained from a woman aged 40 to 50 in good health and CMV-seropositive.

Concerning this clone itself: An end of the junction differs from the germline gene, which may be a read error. As DNA, the CDR3 is TGCAGGGTTGCTGAAGCTTTCTTT. Its protein product is CRVAEAFF. The chain has TRBV7-9 and TRBJ1-1; D is perhaps TRBD1 (5 bases). Germline V gene lookup returns CDR1 SEHNR and CDR2 FQNEAQ (reference sequence). This CDR3 is 8 amino acids long.

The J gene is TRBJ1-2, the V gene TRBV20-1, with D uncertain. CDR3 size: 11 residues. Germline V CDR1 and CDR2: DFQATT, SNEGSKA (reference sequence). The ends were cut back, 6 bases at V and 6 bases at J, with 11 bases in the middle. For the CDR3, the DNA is TGCAGTGCCAGTCCTTACCATGGCTACACCTTC. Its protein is CSASPYHGYTF.

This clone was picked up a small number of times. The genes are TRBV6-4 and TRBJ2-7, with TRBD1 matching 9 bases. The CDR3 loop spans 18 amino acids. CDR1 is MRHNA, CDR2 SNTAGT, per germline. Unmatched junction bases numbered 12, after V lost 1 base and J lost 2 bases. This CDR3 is CASSDWGQGKIIAYEQYF. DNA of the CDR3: TGTGCCAGCAGTGACTGGGGACAGGGCAAAATTATCGCCTACGAGCAGTACTTC.

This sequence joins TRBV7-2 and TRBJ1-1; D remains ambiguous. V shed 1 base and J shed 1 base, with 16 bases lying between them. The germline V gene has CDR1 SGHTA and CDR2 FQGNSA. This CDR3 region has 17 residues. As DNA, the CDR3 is TGTGCCAGCAGCTTAGAGCGAACAATAAGTGGGAACACTGAAGCTTTCTTT. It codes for CASSLERTISGNTEAFF.

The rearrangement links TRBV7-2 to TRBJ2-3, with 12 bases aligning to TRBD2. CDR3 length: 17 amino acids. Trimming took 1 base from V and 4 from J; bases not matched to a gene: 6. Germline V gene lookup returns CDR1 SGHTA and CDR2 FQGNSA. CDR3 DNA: TGTGCCAGCAGCTTAGTGACTAGCGGGAGTGGAGCAGATACGCAGTATTTT. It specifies CASSLVTSGSGADTQYF. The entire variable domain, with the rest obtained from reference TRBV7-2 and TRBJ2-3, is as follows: GAGVSQSPSNKVTEKGKDVELRCDPISGHTALYWYRQSLGQGLEFLIYFQGNSAPDKSGLPSDRFSAERTGGSVSTLTIQRTQQEDSAVYLCASSLVTSGSGADTQYFGPGTRLTVL.